The TCR beta chain under discussion was sequenced for a study of blood T cell repertoires in COVID-19. Study at large: The analysed material was cDNA or gDNA that came from T cells, B-cell-depleted T cells, or PBMCs.

The germline gives CDR1 SGHRS, CDR2 YFSETQ. The CDR3 is 16 residues long. V lost 4 bases to trimming and J lost 3 bases; unmatched junction nucleotides: 13. Assay used: immunoSEQ multiplex PCR; TCRdb lists only in-frame clones, some missing. The table lists about 100,000 clones, 69% of them singletons, with roughly 6% in the top ten. Sequenced material: peripheral blood. The sequence came from a man of 80 years or more with acute or convalescent COVID-19. V and J are TRBV5-1 and TRBJ2-7; 7 bases agree with TRBD2. DNA of the CDR3: TGCGCCAGCAGCCCGGGAGGTACGGGGAGAGTCTACGAGCAGTACTTC. Translated: CASSPGGTGRVYEQYF.